Listed below are T cell receptor beta chains from one sample, sequenced in a study of pediatric ulcerative colitis. Produced via immunoSEQ multiplex PCR; TCRdb's table is partial and in-frame only. The table lists about 36,000 clones, about three quarters of them singletons, with 0.65% to 0.95% in the top ten. The sequencing sample was made of gut tissue. All receptors derive from a boy aged 10-17 years with moderate ulcerative colitis. The conserved cysteine and the conserved F or W are not part of the CDR3 here. Fields, in order: J gene, CDR3 length, V gene, clone size, CDR3 protein. Only some rows state a clone size, as once, few, many or a class for expanded clones.

TRBJ1-5,10,TRBV28,few,ASSYGLQPQH
TRBJ2-7,13,TRBV6-1,-,ASSWTSGGSYEQY
TRBJ1-1,12,TRBV2,once,ASSHGQPNTEAF
TRBJ1-4,13,TRBV4-1,few,ASSQQGQSNEKLF
TRBJ1-1,12,TRBV4-1,-,ASSQDTSNTEAF
TRBJ1-1,12,TRBV14,-,ASSSGGAGTEAF
TRBJ2-3,11,TRBV7-6,-,ASSPQSADTQY
TRBJ2-5,12,TRBV5-1,-,ASTPGGAEETQY
TRBJ1-1,14,TRBV9,-,ASSAQPLRGNTEAF
TRBJ2-1,16,TRBV7-6,-,ASSPGGGSGNPTNEQF
TRBJ2-2,15,TRBV7-2,-,ASSLTSGGANTGELF
TRBJ2-1,11,TRBV5-6,-,ASRRDWNNEQF
TRBJ2-7,12,TRBV9,few,ASSVASSPNEQY
TRBJ2-1,11,TRBV19,few,ASNDGNSNEQF
TRBJ1-1,12,TRBV4-2,few,ASSQDRAASEAF
TRBJ1-4,14,TRBV9,-,ASSVNRESTNEKLF
TRBJ2-3,17,TRBV5-1,-,ASSLFVLPPTPHADTQY
TRBJ1-5,12,TRBV2,-,ASSEMVGGQPQH
TRBJ2-7,12,TRBV18,-,ASHGGPTLGEQY
TRBJ2-3,11,TRBV9,-,ASSVEQPDTQY
TRBJ2-4,11,TRBV6-6,-,ASRDSNSDAQY
TRBJ1-4,13,TRBV5-4,-,ASSLGQGQGEKLF
TRBJ2-3,13,TRBV27,-,ASSLGQGHTDTQY
TRBJ1-2,11,TRBV7-8,-,ASSSGQFYGYT
TRBJ2-1,15,TRBV7-2,-,ASSLGLAGTSYNEQF
TRBJ2-7,12,TRBV7-6,-,ASSLGTESYEQY
TRBJ2-1,14,TRBV12-1,-,ASSSPGLSSYNEQF
TRBJ2-7,12,TRBV2,-,ASSGPRGTLEQY
TRBJ1-1,12,TRBV12-5,-,ASGRQGPNTEAF
TRBJ2-7,9,TRBV7-2,-,ASSPSYEQY
TRBJ2-1,12,TRBV28,-,ASRYRDRSDEQF
TRBJ2-7,8,TRBV6-1,few,ASSHYEQY
TRBJ1-5,12,TRBV6-6,-,ASSPPGGGQPQH
TRBJ2-6,13,TRBV6-6,-,ASSPTVSGANVLT
TRBJ2-2,14,TRBV7-8,-,ASSLSSVRDTGELF
TRBJ1-1,12,TRBV4-1,once,ASSQVGGSTEAF
TRBJ2-7,14,TRBV2,-,ASSEALATNSYEQY
TRBJ1-6,14,TRBV13,-,ASSLAGVQVNSPLH
TRBJ2-2,12,TRBV5-1,-,ASRSAGDTGELF
TRBJ2-1,9,TRBV11-2,-,ASSFLNEQF
TRBJ2-5,16,TRBV4-3,-,ASSQTGLAGGNQETQY
TRBJ2-1,12,TRBV30,few,ALTTSGRIHEQF
TRBJ1-1,14,TRBV28,-,ASSLQLHGGYTEAF
TRBJ1-6,10,TRBV6-1,-,ASSDGRSPLH
TRBJ2-4,13,TRBV2,-,ASNRWNRAKNIQY
TRBJ2-1,12,TRBV5-8,-,ASNPGTFYNEQF
TRBJ1-6,14,TRBV7-3,-,ASSLLGALYNSPLH
TRBJ1-2,13,TRBV19,-,ASSLSGQGTYGYT
TRBJ2-6,13,TRBV4-1,-,ASSPLALGANVLT
TRBJ2-1,13,TRBV29-1,-,SVRRELHSYNEQF
TRBJ2-1,18,TRBV28,-,ASPGGLASGGATLYNEQF
TRBJ2-2,16,TRBV5-3,once,ARSKVAGVRKNTGELF
TRBJ1-2,13,TRBV5-8,-,ASSLELQFNYGYT
TRBJ1-2,11,TRBV5-6,-,ASSFGRNYGYT
TRBJ1-2,13,TRBV6-5,few,ASSYVGTGDYGYT
TRBJ2-4,15,TRBV4-1,-,ASSQVAGVIAKNIQY
TRBJ2-7,10,TRBV4-3,-,ASSQVGYEQY